The 8 T cell receptor beta chains in this list originate from one sample, sequenced in a study of blood T cell repertoires in COVID-19. Generated by immunoSEQ multiplex PCR, the TCRdb table keeps only in-frame clones and is missing some. The repertoire holds approximately 150,000 clones, about nine tenths seen once, with approximately 4.1% in the top ten. The sample taken for sequencing was peripheral blood. Receptors were obtained from a woman aged 55-70 years with active or convalescent COVID-19.

The chain has TRBV11-2 and TRBJ2-5; no clear D gene. The CDR3 has 14 residues. V was pared by 5 bases and J by 2 bases, with 12 bases between. From germline, CDR1 is SGHAT and CDR2 FQNNGV. The CDR3 loop reads CASSEITPQETQYF. The CDR3 DNA reads as TGTGCCAGCAGCGAGATAACTCCACAAGAGACCCAGTACTTC.

This clone was seen a single time. This chain connects TRBV7-9 to TRBJ1-1, with a possible D match to TRBD1 (5 bases). The CDR3 runs to 15 residues. Per germline, CDR1 SEHNR and CDR2 FQNEAQ (reference sequence). V lost 5 bases and J lost 5, with 18 bases in between. The CDR3 region has the DNA TGTGCCAGCAGCCCTTGGGGTAGGGGCGAGACTGAAGCTTTCTTT. Protein product: CASSPWGRGETEAFF.

Concerning this clone itself: An end of the junction does not agree with germline; a read error may underlie this. The chain joins TRBV7-7 to TRBJ2-7; D is perhaps TRBD1 (5 bases). Germline CDR1 reads SSHAT; CDR2 reads FNYEAQ (reference sequence). The length of the CDR3 is 15 residues. The CDR3 is CASSLVFGQGYEQYF. The CDR3 DNA sequence: TGTGCTAGCAGCTTAGTGTTCGGGCAGGGCTACGAGCAGTACTTC.

About this clone: This same CDR3 is encoded by further DNA sequences in the sample. This chain uses TRBV10-3 with TRBJ2-3; 10 bases agree with TRBD2. This CDR3 comprises 16 residues. The ends lost 0 bases at V and 1 base at J; junction bases unmatched: 1. Germline V gene sequence: CDR1 ENHRY, CDR2 SYGVKD. For the CDR3, the DNA is TGTGCCATCAGTGAGTCTAGCGGGGGGCGCACAGATACGCAGTATTTT. Amino acids: CAISESSGGRTDTQYF.

The chain employs TRBV7-8 and TRBJ1-5; the D gene is possibly TRBD1 (6 bases). The germline V and J ends were trimmed by 4 bases and 3 bases, with 19 bases remaining between them. Germline CDR1 and CDR2: SGHVS and FQNEAQ. The CDR3 extends over 17 amino acids. The CDR3 spells CASSSQGWGTLNQPQHF. The CDR3 DNA follows: TGTGCCAGCAGCTCCCAAGGTTGGGGGACACTCAATCAGCCCCAGCATTTT.

This clone appeared a few times. The chain couples TRBV7-2 to TRBJ1-1; 7 bases agree with TRBD1. Germline trimming cut 6 bases from V and 10 bases from J; bases unmatched to any gene: 11. Germline lookup yields CDR1 SGHTA and CDR2 FQGNSA. This CDR3 has 13 residues. The CDR3 DNA sequence: TGTGCCAGCAGTCTCCGAGGGGGCGATGGAGCTTTCTTT. Its translation is CASSLRGGDGAFF.

V is TRBV6-5 and J is TRBJ2-5; 7 bases match TRBD2. Trimming cost V 6 bases and J 5 bases; bases outside gene matches: 3. The CDR3 length is 12 residues. CDR1 is MNHEY, CDR2 SVGAGI, per germline. As DNA, the CDR3 is TGTGCCAGCAGGGGGGGGTTGGAGACCCAGTACTTC. Translation: CASRGGLETQYF.

The chain carries TRBV19 and TRBJ2-5, with TRBD1 identical over 10 bases. CDR1 LNHDA and CDR2 SQIVND come from the germline V gene (reference sequence). The CDR3 is 17 amino acids. V shed 5 bases and J 1 base; nucleotides not matched to a gene: 10. CDR3 coding DNA: TGTGCCAGTAGTCCTCCCGGGACAGGGGCTATCCAAGAGACCCAGTACTTC. This translates into CASSPPGTGAIQETQYF. Combining the CDR3 with reference TRBV19 and TRBJ2-5 gives the whole variable domain DGGITQSPKYLFRKEGQNVTLSCEQNLNHDAMYWYRQDPGQGLRLIYYSQIVNDFQKGDIAEGYSVSREKKESFPLTVTSAQKNPTAFYLCASSPPGTGAIQETQYFGPGTRLLVL.